This TCR beta chain was documented in a study of T cell responses to AZD1222 COVID-19 vaccine. The study's findings and limits: Among vaccine-associated CD4 TCRs, coverage spanned spike, with dominance at 160-218 and 743-854. Unmutated regions of variants are reportedly targeted by nearly half of spike-specific TCRs.

The assay was immunoSEQ multiplex PCR, and TCRdb's table has in-frame clones only and misses some. The data show approximately 120,000 clones, less than 90% seen once. Germline CDR1 MNHEY, CDR2 SMNVEV (reference sequence). CDR3 length: 13 residues. V was cut by 5 bases and J by 5 bases, with 7 bases left in between. As for this clone: Its antigen remains unknown.

The sequence was obtained from an adult in good health. The chain links TRBV27 to TRBJ1-6, with D tentatively TRBD1 (6 bases). The specimen comprised peripheral blood, sampled on day 0 of AZD1222 vaccination. In nucleotides, the CDR3 is TGTGCCAGCAGTCGACAGGATAATTCACCCCTCCACTTT. Its protein product is CASSRQDNSPLHF.